The text below deals with one TCR beta chain. Its antigen remains unidentified. This record comes from a study of T cell responses to AZD1222 COVID-19 vaccine. Notes on the study in general: Two AZD1222 doses significantly raised spike-specific TCR breadth and depth over controls.

CDR1 is SGHRS, CDR2 YFSETQ, per germline. The V gene end was trimmed by 1 base and the J gene end by 2 bases; junction bases not matched to a gene: 3. The CDR3 contains 17 residues. Libraries were prepared by immunoSEQ multiplex PCR; TCRdb keeps only in-frame clonotypes and omits some of them. The table has 200,000 or so clones, about 93% seen once. The chain has TRBV5-1 and TRBJ2-6, with 10 nucleotides matching TRBD2. The material sequenced was peripheral blood, taken on day 0 of MenACWY control vaccination. This TCR derives from an adult in good health. CDR3 protein: CASSLPSGGAGANVLTF. The CDR3 DNA reads as TGCGCCAGCAGCTTGCCCAGCGGGGGGGCTGGGGCCAACGTCCTGACTTTC.